Below are 31 T cell receptor beta chains sequenced from a single sample in a study of shared clonotypes between healthy human individuals. This table comes from immunoSEQ multiplex PCR, and its TCRdb copy is limited to in-frame clones, with some not included. The data hold approximately 2,000,000 clones, with about 93% observed a single time. CD8 cells regarded as naive lacked CD45RO, were positively chosen for CCR7, and omitted terminally differentiated effector memory CD45RA+ cells. The material sequenced was naive CD8+ T cells from PBMCs. Receptors originate from a man in his late teens or twenties in good health. Some clones in this sample may be carry-over from other donors' samples.

J is TRBJ2-3 and V is TRBV14; unclear D gene. V was pared by 1 base and J by 7 bases, with 9 bases between. Germline V lookup: CDR1 SGHDN, CDR2 FVKESK. The CDR3 spans 13 residues. The CDR3 DNA is TGTGCCAGCAGCCAAGTTGTGGGCCATACGCAGTATTTT. It is translated as CASSQVVGHTQYF.

This CDR3 is CASSFLGQGNFYEQYF. The CDR3 DNA reads as TGTGCCAGCAGCTTTCTTGGACAGGGCAATTTCTACGAGCAGTACTTC. V usage is TRBV13 and J usage is TRBJ2-7; 8 bases agree with TRBD1. Germline trimming cut 3 bases from V and 3 bases from J; bases unmatched to any gene: 10. Germline V gives CDR1 PRHDT, CDR2 FYEKMQ (reference sequence). This CDR3 spans 16 amino acids.

A remark on this clone: Other nucleotide sequences from this sample produce the same CDR3. V and J are TRBV5-1 and TRBJ2-3, with TRBD2 identical over 13 bases. There are 16 residues in the CDR3. V shed 0 bases and J 6 bases; nucleotides not matched to a gene: 4. From germline, CDR1 is SGHRS and CDR2 YFSETQ. The CDR3 DNA sequence: TGCGCCAGCAGCTTGGCTGGACTAGCGGGGGCCGATACGCAGTATTTT. It encodes CASSLAGLAGADTQYF. Drawing the rest from reference TRBV5-1 and TRBJ2-3, the complete variable domain is KAGVTQTPRYLIKTRGQQVTLSCSPISGHRSVSWYQQTPGQGLQFLFEYFSETQRNKGNFPGRFSGRQFSNSRSEMNVSTLELGDSALYLCASSLAGLAGADTQYFGPGTRLTVL.

V is TRBV7-8 and J is TRBJ2-3, with D possibly matching TRBD1 (5 bases). The CDR3 is 12 residues long. V lost 6 bases to trimming and J lost 6 bases, with 10 bases between them. Per germline, CDR1 SGHVS and CDR2 FQNEAQ. CDR3 bases: TGTGCCAGCAGGCTCGACAGCGATACGCAGTATTTT. Translated, it gives CASRLDSDTQYF.

The V call is TRBV9, the J call TRBJ1-2; 11 nucleotides agree with TRBD1. This CDR3 comprises 15 residues. V was pared by 2 bases and J by 4 bases, with 4 bases of the junction left unmatched. Germline CDR1 reads SGDLS; CDR2 reads YYNGEE. CDR3 DNA sequence: TGTGCCAGCAGCGTCGGGGACAGGGGGTCCTATGGCTACACCTTC. It translates to CASSVGDRGSYGYTF.

The chain has TRBV6-5 and TRBJ2-5; D not certain. The germline V gene encodes CDR1 MNHEY and CDR2 SVGAGI. This CDR3 contains 15 residues. Trimming shortened V by 2 bases and J by 4 bases, and 14 bases separated the two germline ends. CDR3 sequence reads: CASSYGQGFGETQYF. In DNA form, the CDR3 reads TGTGCCAGCAGTTACGGCCAAGGCTTTGGAGAGACCCAGTACTTC.

This chain connects TRBV4-1 to TRBJ1-2, with D perhaps TRBD1 (5 bases). This CDR3 region has 13 residues. Germline CDR1 MGHRA, CDR2 YSYEKL. V lost 4 bases, J lost 0 bases, and 6 bases lay in between. The CDR3, as DNA: TGCGCCAGCAGCCCGGGACCTAACTATGGCTACACCTTC. Its translation: CASSPGPNYGYTF.

CDR3 in DNA: TGTGCCAGCAGCTCCAGACAGGGGAGGGAGGATACGCAGTATTTT. This encodes CASSSRQGREDTQYF. The V gene is TRBV11-2, the J gene TRBJ2-3; TRBD1 is a possible D gene (8 bases). The V end lost 4 bases, the J end lost 6 bases, and 17 bases lay between the germline ends. The CDR3 loop spans 15 amino acids. Germline CDR1 SGHAT, CDR2 FQNNGV.

V gene TRBV7-9 combines with J gene TRBJ2-1; 12 nucleotides line up with TRBD1. The CDR3 length is 17 residues. Germline loops: CDR1 SEHNR, CDR2 FQNEAQ (reference sequence). V shed 6 bases, J shed 9 bases, and the junction held 15 bases outside the gene matches. The CDR3 is CASSNPVVGQGAGEQFF. The DNA of the CDR3 is TGTGCCAGCAGTAACCCGGTGGTGGGACAGGGGGCGGGTGAGCAGTTCTTC.

The gene calls are TRBV25-1 and TRBJ1-3; TRBD1 might be the D (6 bases). The germline gives CDR1 MGHDK, CDR2 SYGVNS. CDR3 size: 15 residues. V was clipped by 6 bases and J by 0 bases, with 12 bases between them. The CDR3 loop is CASRDRQSSGNTIYF. In nucleotides, the CDR3 is TGTGCCAGCAGGGACAGACAAAGCTCTGGAAACACCATATATTTT. Full variable domain (missing parts from reference TRBV25-1 and TRBJ1-3): EADIYQTPRYLVIGTGKKITLECSQTMGHDKMYWYQQDPGMELHLIHYSYGVNSTEKGDLSSESTVSRIRTEHFPLTLESARPSHTSQYLCASRDRQSSGNTIYFGEGSWLTVV.

V and J are TRBV28 and TRBJ2-7, with D tentatively TRBD2 (6 bases). Trimming removed 3 bases at V and 0 bases at J, with 15 bases between. In germline, CDR1 is MDHEN, CDR2 SYDVKM. This CDR3 has 16 amino acids. Here the CDR3 reads CASSLRLVQHSYEQYF. CDR3 nucleotides: TGTGCCAGCAGTTTGCGACTAGTGCAACACTCCTACGAGCAGTACTTC.

V is TRBV9 and J is TRBJ2-1; D tentatively reads TRBD1 or TRBD2 (6 bases each). Germline CDR1 and CDR2: SGDLS and YYNGEE. The CDR3 totals 15 residues. Trimming stripped 0 bases from V and 9 bases from J, with 16 bases between. Written as DNA, the CDR3 is TGTGCCAGCAGCGTAGAAATCCGGGGGCGGGTTGAGCAGTTCTTC. Its translation: CASSVEIRGRVEQFF.

The rearrangement uses TRBV18 and TRBJ2-7; D assignment may be TRBD1 or TRBD2 (5 bases each). CDR1 and CDR2 from the germline V gene are KGHSH and LQKENI. This CDR3 has 14 residues. V gave up 3 bases and J gave up 3 bases, with 12 bases separating them. The CDR3 here is CASSPGTDGYEQYF. In nucleotides, the CDR3 is TGTGCCAGCTCACCCGGGACGGACGGCTACGAGCAGTACTTC.

The chain has TRBV7-8 and TRBJ1-4; 8 bases are shared with TRBD1. The CDR3 sequence is 17 residues long. Germline CDR1 is SGHVS and CDR2 is FQNEAQ. V shed 1 base, J shed 0 bases, and the junction held 4 bases outside the gene matches. The CDR3 sequence: CASSLGQGRTTNEKLFF. The DNA for the CDR3 is TGTGCCAGCAGCTTAGGACAGGGGAGGACAACTAATGAAAAACTGTTTTTT.

This CDR3 is CASSLVGNSEQFF. The CDR3 nucleotides read TGTGCCAGCAGCTTAGTAGGGAACAGTGAGCAGTTCTTC. The rearrangement uses TRBV7-9 and TRBJ2-1; D is undetermined. Germline V lookup: CDR1 SEHNR, CDR2 FQNEAQ (reference sequence). The CDR3 is made up of 13 amino acids. Trimming pared 1 base from V and 9 bases from J, leaving 10 bases between.

As regards this clone: Other DNA sequences within the sample encode an identical CDR3. The chain uses TRBV7-9 and TRBJ1-1; 7 nucleotides line up with TRBD1. Germline CDR1 reads SEHNR; CDR2 reads FQNEAQ (reference sequence). The CDR3 sequence is 12 residues long. Unmatched junction bases numbered 3, after V lost 5 bases and J lost 6 bases. The CDR3 here is CASSLGTAEAFF. For the CDR3, the DNA is TGTGCCAGCAGCCTAGGGACAGCTGAAGCTTTCTTT.

The chain uses TRBV28 and TRBJ2-7; D is uncertain. This CDR3 spans 14 amino acids. Trimming stripped 2 bases from V and 5 bases from J, with 13 bases between. Germline lookup yields CDR1 MDHEN and CDR2 SYDVKM. The CDR3 loop reads CASSLGVGYHEQYF. The DNA of the CDR3 is TGTGCCAGCAGTTTAGGGGTAGGCTACCACGAGCAGTACTTC.

This clone has a single count. The chain couples TRBV9 to TRBJ2-7, with TRBD1 identical over 10 bases. CDR1 is SGDLS and CDR2 is YYNGEE in the germline V gene. The V and J ends lost 4 bases and 5 bases, in that order; junction bases with no gene match: 9. The CDR3 spans 15 residues. This chain's CDR3 is CASSPRQGAANEQYF. CDR3 bases: TGTGCCAGCAGCCCACGACAGGGGGCGGCTAACGAGCAGTACTTC.

The chain joins TRBV15 to TRBJ1-4, with D tentatively TRBD1 (5 bases). The CDR3 covers 16 residues. The germline V gene encodes CDR1 LNHNV and CDR2 YYDKDF (reference sequence). The ends were cut back, 0 bases at V and 8 bases at J, with 16 bases in the middle. The CDR3 loop reads CATSRDGAGGSEKLFF. As DNA, the CDR3 is TGTGCCACCAGCAGAGATGGGGCAGGCGGTTCGGAAAAACTGTTTTTT.

The rearrangement links TRBV10-3 to TRBJ2-2; 10 positions agree with TRBD2. V was pared by 4 bases and J by 5 bases, with 7 bases of the junction left unmatched. This CDR3 region has 16 residues. Looked up from germline, CDR1 is ENHRY and CDR2 is SYGVKD. The CDR3 loop reads CAISGASGSATGELFF. In DNA form, the CDR3 reads TGTGCCATCAGTGGTGCTAGCGGGAGCGCGACCGGGGAGCTGTTTTTT.

The chain has TRBV6-1 and TRBJ2-2, with a weak D call TRBD1 (7 bases). The V gene's germline CDR1 is MNHNS and CDR2 SASEGT. Trimming stripped 10 bases from V and 5 bases from J, with 14 bases between. The CDR3 loop spans 13 amino acids. The CDR3 DNA is TGTGCCACGGAGGGGGCGCGTACCGGGGAGCTGTTTTTT. Protein sequence: CATEGARTGELFF.

V gene TRBV6-6 combines with J gene TRBJ1-5, with 8 bases that match TRBD1. V lost 3 bases and J lost 4; bases outside the gene matches: 5. Germline V gives CDR1 MNHNY, CDR2 SVGAGI (reference sequence). CDR3 length: 15 amino acids. The CDR3 spells CASSYMTGENQPQHF. The CDR3 nucleotides read TGTGCCAGCAGTTATATGACAGGGGAAAATCAGCCCCAGCATTTT.

The chain links TRBV6-1 to TRBJ1-4, with no clear D. The V gene's germline CDR1 is MNHNS and CDR2 SASEGT. This CDR3 comprises 16 residues. Between the trimmed V and J ends, which lost 2 bases and 5 bases, there was a span of 15 bases. The CDR3 DNA reads TGTGCCAGCAGTGAAATGTTGGAACAGCCAAATGAAAAACTGTTTTTT. Its protein is CASSEMLEQPNEKLFF.

This chain connects TRBV21-1 to TRBJ1-5. TRBV21-1 is a listed pseudogene. This CDR3 spans 17 amino acids. For the CDR3, the DNA is TGTGCCAGCAGCACCCTTGGGGGGCATGATAGCAATCAGCCCCAGCATTTT. This translates into CASSTLGGHDSNQPQHF.

V usage is TRBV6-1 and J usage is TRBJ2-1; no clear D gene. The CDR3 has 14 residues. V lost 6 bases and J 0 bases, leaving 9 bases between the germline ends. Per the germline V gene, CDR1 is MNHNS and CDR2 is SASEGT. CDR3 loop: CASRDPGSYNEQFF. The CDR3 nucleotides are TGTGCCAGCAGGGATCCTGGCTCCTACAATGAGCAGTTCTTC.

The sample holds a few counts of this clone. Other DNA sequences in this sample translate to the same CDR3. The rearrangement joins TRBV19 to TRBJ2-2, with a possible D match to TRBD1 (5 bases). Trimming left V 2 bases short and J 3 bases short, with 7 bases between. Germline lookup yields CDR1 LNHDA and CDR2 SQIVND (reference sequence). The CDR3 length is 14 residues. CDR3 loop: CASSILGDTGELFF. CDR3 nucleotides: TGTGCCAGTAGTATACTAGGGGACACCGGGGAGCTGTTTTTT.

The V call is TRBV7-9, the J call TRBJ2-2; possible D gene TRBD1, 5 bases. The CDR3 has 15 amino acids. Germline CDR1 SEHNR, CDR2 FQNEAQ (reference sequence). Trimming left V 5 bases short and J 6 bases short, with 16 bases between. The CDR3 DNA is TGTGCCAGCAGCCCCTCAGGAAGGGGCCCCGGGGAGCTGTTTTTT. Translated: CASSPSGRGPGELFF.

The chain joins TRBV28 to TRBJ2-7; tentatively, D is TRBD2 (6 bases). There are 15 residues in the CDR3. In germline, CDR1 is MDHEN, CDR2 SYDVKM. Trimming stripped 8 bases from V and 5 bases from J, with 22 bases between. CDR3 sequence: CASPPGGGSTHEQYF. CDR3 nucleotide sequence: TGTGCCAGCCCTCCCGGTGGGGGGTCCACCCACGAGCAGTACTTC.

As concerns this clone: Other DNA sequences of this sample code for an identical CDR3. The chain employs TRBV7-9 and TRBJ2-5; D unclear. The germline CDR1 and CDR2 sequences are SEHNR and FQNEAQ (reference sequence). The CDR3 runs to 11 residues. V was trimmed by 2 bases and J by 5 bases, leaving 3 bases between them. CDR3 region: CASSLSETQYF. CDR3 DNA: TGTGCCAGCAGCTTATCCGAGACCCAGTACTTC.

This chain connects TRBV27 to TRBJ2-1; D may match TRBD1 or TRBD2 (5 bases each). V was clipped by 5 bases and J by 5 bases, with 16 bases between them. CDR1 MNHEY and CDR2 SMNVEV come from the germline V gene (reference sequence). This CDR3 has 15 residues. CDR3 DNA sequence: TGTGCCAGCAGTCTACCCGGGACCCGTGACAATGAGCAGTTCTTC. Residues: CASSLPGTRDNEQFF.

The rearrangement links TRBV4-3 to TRBJ1-1; D remains unclear. The CDR3 is 17 amino acids. CDR1 is LGHNA, CDR2 YSLEER, per germline. Trimming shortened V by 1 base and J by 2 bases, and 17 bases separated the two germline ends. Here the CDR3 reads CASSQGRVRLRNTEAFF. The CDR3 nucleotides read TGCGCCAGCAGCCAAGGGCGTGTACGACTCCGAAACACTGAAGCTTTCTTT.